This TCR beta chain was identified in a study of T cell changes during pregnancy in multiple sclerosis. Clones were sequenced by immunoSEQ multiplex PCR, and TCRdb holds only the in-frame ones, with some missing. This repertoire shows approximately 23,000 clones, 85% to 90% found once; its top ten account for around 7%. The CDR3 is 15 amino acids. Germline V gene sequence: CDR1 MNHEY, CDR2 SMNVEV (reference sequence). Unmatched junction bases numbered 8, after V lost 5 bases and J lost 3 bases. Source: CD8+ T cells from peripheral blood mononuclear cells, taken in the first trimester of pregnancy. This sequence joins TRBV27 and TRBJ2-3, with 7 bases lining up with TRBD2. This receptor was obtained from a female donor with multiple sclerosis, enrolled in a pregnancy study. This CDR3 is CASSAAGDRTDTQYF. CDR3 DNA: TGTGCCAGCAGTGCTGCGGGAGATCGGACAGATACGCAGTATTTT.